This entry lists 4 T cell receptor beta chains sequenced from one sample in a study of OX40 agonist ivuxolimab in advanced cancers. Here immunoSEQ multiplex PCR was the method, and the copy in TCRdb shows in-frame clones only, minus some. The table includes roughly 60,000 clones, around nine tenths detected once. The material was CD4+ or CD8+ T cells sorted from blood, obtained in a trial of the OX40 agonist ivuxolimab. The receptors stem from an adult with an advanced solid tumor such as melanoma, head and neck, liver or kidney cancer.

The rearrangement uses TRBV7-2 and TRBJ2-1; D might be TRBD2 (6 bases). CDR1 and CDR2 from the germline V gene are SGHTA and FQGNSA. The CDR3 runs 15 residues. The V gene lost 5 bases and the J gene lost 6 bases, with 17 bases spanning the gap. The CDR3 loop is CASSPNPGLPNEQFF. CDR3 DNA: TGTGCCAGCAGCCCAAACCCGGGACTCCCCAATGAGCAGTTCTTC.

V is TRBV5-1 and J is TRBJ2-2; weak D call: TRBD2 (5 bases). The CDR3 is made up of 13 amino acids. The germline V and J ends were trimmed by 4 bases and 4 bases, with 8 bases remaining between them. Germline V CDR1 and CDR2: SGHRS, YFSETQ. CDR3 in DNA: TGCGCCAGCAGCAATAGCGTCACCGGGGAGCTGTTTTTT. This encodes CASSNSVTGELFF.

The gene calls are TRBV4-2 and TRBJ2-7; 7 bases are a match to TRBD1. J lost 4 bases, V lost 0 bases, and 3 bases had no gene match. The length of the CDR3 is 14 residues. Per germline, CDR1 LGHNA and CDR2 YNFKEQ. The CDR3 loop reads CASSQERGRYEQYF. CDR3 nucleotides: TGTGCCAGCAGCCAAGAGAGGGGGCGGTACGAGCAGTACTTC.

The CDR3 nucleotides read TGTGCCAGCAGGGGTATCCGAGGAAAGGGTGAAAAACTGTTTTTT. Translating it yields CASRGIRGKGEKLFF. V gene TRBV11-2 combines with J gene TRBJ1-4; D unresolved. Trimming stripped 6 bases from V and 7 bases from J, with 18 bases between. CDR1 SGHAT and CDR2 FQNNGV come from the germline V gene. The CDR3 totals 15 residues.